This TCR beta chain appears in the sequencing data of a study of blood T cell repertoires in COVID-19. Across the whole study: Samples came from the United States, Italy and Spain, spanning acute and convalescent COVID-19.

This table comes from immunoSEQ multiplex PCR, and its TCRdb copy is limited to in-frame clones, with some not included. The profile shows 150,000 to 200,000 clones, 65% to 85% of them singletons. This clone was counted only a few times. Per germline, CDR1 MNHNS and CDR2 SASEGT. CDR3 length: 13 amino acids. Trimming cost V 3 bases and J 5 bases, with 10 bases left between them. The chain combines TRBV6-1 with TRBJ1-1; D gene unclear. This receptor was identified in a woman aged 40 to 50 with acute COVID-19. What was sequenced was PBMCs or T cells enriched from blood (not recorded which). This chain's CDR3 is CASSDTGRTEAFF. In DNA, the CDR3 is TGTGCCAGCAGTGACACTGGGAGGACTGAAGCTTTCTTT.